Listed below are T cell receptor beta chains from one sample, sequenced in a study of response to subunit inactivated influenza vaccine. MiXCR was run by TCRdb on the RT-PCR reads, yielding one entry per CDR3 protein. This table has approximately 680,000 distinct CDR3 sequences, about 15% appearing once. This specimen consisted of PBMCs from blood, obtained about 13 days after vaccination. The receptors derive from a man in his fifties who received an inactivated influenza vaccine. Each CDR3 is given with its conserved first and last residue. D genes are given only for firm matches. Expanded clones are given a class, and other clones once, few, many or no size at all.

D	V	size	length	J	CDR3	DNA
.	TRBV9	.	15	TRBJ2-1	CASTKGGDSSHEQFF	TGTGCCAGCACAAAAGGGGGGGACTCCTCTCATGAGCAGTTCTTC
.	TRBV5-1	few	15	TRBJ1-4	CASSLEGRLNEKLFF	TGCGCCAGCAGCTTGGAGGGCAGACTTAATGAAAAACTGTTTTTT
.	TRBV20-1	.	14	TRBJ2-6	CSASSVSGANVLTF	TGCAGTGCTAGCTCCGTCTCTGGGGCCAACGTCCTGACTTTC
.	TRBV4-2	many	17	TRBJ2-7	CASSQRSEGRMPYEQYF	TGTGCCAGCAGCCAACGCTCCGAAGGGAGAATGCCCTACGAGCAGTACTTC
.	TRBV5-1	.	14	TRBJ1-3	CASSNGASGNTIYF	TGCGCCAGCAGTAATGGGGCCTCTGGAAACACCATATATTTT
TRBD1	TRBV4-2	few	16	TRBJ1-1	CASSQFTGTGGTEAFF	TGTGCCAGCAGCCAGTTTACCGGGACAGGGGGGACTGAAGCTTTCTTT
.	TRBV21-1	few	11	TRBJ2-7	CASSKERTVNF	TGTGCCAGCAGCAAAGAGAGGACAGTGAACTTC
.	TRBV20-1	.	15	TRBJ2-3	CSAERTVGRTDSQYF	TGCAGTGCCGAAAGGACAGTCGGACGCACAGATTCGCAGTATTTT
.	TRBV16	.	16	TRBJ2-1	CASSRARGAAYNEQFF	TGTGCCAGCAGCCGAGCGAGAGGGGCTGCCTACAATGAGCAGTTCTTC
TRBD2	TRBV20-1	.	16	TRBJ2-1	CSARPGLAGGYNEQFF	TGCAGTGCTAGACCGGGACTAGCGGGGGGATACAATGAGCAGTTCTTC
TRBD1	TRBV12-3/TRBV12-4	many	14	TRBJ1-4	CASSLQGAGEKLFF	TGTGCCAGCAGTCTACAGGGGGCAGGGGAAAAACTGTTTTTT
.	TRBV4-2	few	14	TRBJ2-5	CASSHGEPQETQYF	TGTGCCAGCAGCCACGGGGAGCCTCAAGAGACCCAGTACTTC
.	TRBV6-1	few	13	TRBJ1-1	CAAGPVTNTEAFF	TGTGCCGCGGGTCCGGTTACCAACACTGAAGCTTTCTTT
.	TRBV5-1	few	16	TRBJ2-2	CASSPPQGTNTGELFF	TGCGCCAGCAGCCCCCCCCAGGGAACGAACACCGGGGAGCTGTTTTTT
.	TRBV20-1	few	12	TRBJ2-1	CSASTGWNEQFF	TGCAGTGCTTCCACAGGGTGGAATGAGCAGTTCTTC
.	TRBV15	.	13	TRBJ1-3	CATSSDTGNTIYF	TGTGCCACCAGCAGCGACACTGGAAACACCATATATTTT
TRBD1	TRBV6-1	.	15	TRBJ2-5	CASSFTGTVQETQYF	TGTGCCAGCAGCTTTACAGGGACAGTACAAGAGACCCAGTACTTC
TRBD2	TRBV20-1	few	17	TRBJ2-2	CSARDSLRTSVSGELFF	TGCAGTGCTAGAGATAGTTTGAGGACTAGTGTCTCCGGGGAGCTGTTTTTT
.	TRBV28	many	14	TRBJ1-6	CASTRDGTNSPLHF	TGTGCCAGCACTCGGGACGGAACTAATTCACCCCTCCACTTT
TRBD1	TRBV12-3/TRBV12-4	many	13	TRBJ1-2	CASSLTGGHGYTF	TGTGCCAGCAGTTTAACAGGGGGCCATGGCTACACCTTC
TRBD2	TRBV20-1	few	14	TRBJ2-2	CSARTSENTGELFF	TGCAGTGCCAGGACTAGCGAGAACACCGGGGAGCTGTTTTTT
TRBD1	TRBV10-3	many	12	TRBJ1-2	CATRTGGVGYTF	TGTGCCACCAGGACAGGGGGCGTTGGCTACACCTTC
.	TRBV12-3/TRBV12-4	few	11	TRBJ2-3	CASSRGTPQYF	TGTGCCAGCAGCCGAGGGACACCGCAGTATTTT
TRBD2	TRBV6-1	few	15	TRBJ2-1	CASRPRGGVYNEQFF	TGTGCCAGCAGACCCCGGGGGGGCGTGTACAATGAGCAGTTCTTC
TRBD2	TRBV7-3	.	16	TRBJ2-3	CASSGGTSGSADTQYF	TGTGCCAGCAGCGGCGGGACTAGCGGGAGTGCAGATACGCAGTATTTT
TRBD1	TRBV12-3/TRBV12-4	.	18	TRBJ2-3	CASSLNPGTGGSTDTQYF	TGTGCCAGCAGTTTAAACCCCGGGACAGGGGGTAGCACAGATACGCAGTATTTT
.	TRBV5-1	.	15	TRBJ2-1	CASSLGTSSYNEQLF	TGCGCCAGCAGCTTGGGCACCAGCTCCTACAATGAGCAGCTCTTC
.	TRBV6-5	few	15	TRBJ2-1	CASSYRRLPYNEQFF	TGTGCCAGCAGTTACAGACGGCTGCCCTACAATGAGCAGTTCTTC
TRBD2	TRBV10-3	.	15	TRBJ2-7	CATVNSGSPSYEQYF	TGTGCCACCGTAAATAGCGGGAGTCCCTCCTACGAGCAGTACTTC
.	TRBV12-3/TRBV12-4	few	16	TRBJ1-1	CASSPNLFTTNTEAFF	TGTGCCAGCAGCCCCAACCTATTCACAACGAACACTGAAGCTTTCTTT